This is a list of T cell receptor beta chains from one sample in a study of vaccination effects on CD4 cells after COVID-19. No antigens are known for them. The assay was immunoSEQ multiplex PCR, and TCRdb's table has in-frame clones only and misses some. The table records 50,000 to 75,000 clones, over 60% of them present only once. The sample here was CD4+ T cells from PBMCs cultured without peptide, taken before COVID-19 vaccination. These receptors were taken from a human donor who received a COVID-19 vaccine. The CDR3 runs from the conserved cysteine through the conserved F or W. Each record gives: D gene, clone size, J gene, V gene, CDR3 DNA, CDR3 protein. D genes are given only for firm matches. Clone size is given for some rows only: seen once, a few or many times, or a class if the clone is expanded.

d_gene: TRBD2
abundance: -
j_gene: TRBJ2-5
v_gene: TRBV9
CDR3nt: TGTGCCAGCAGCACCCGGGGGGGGTTCGCAGAGACCCAGTACTTC
CDR3aa: CASSTRGGFAETQYF

d_gene: -
abundance: -
j_gene: TRBJ1-2
v_gene: TRBV28
CDR3nt: TGTGCCAGCAGATGGACAGAGAACTATGGCTACACCTTC
CDR3aa: CASRWTENYGYTF

d_gene: -
abundance: -
j_gene: TRBJ2-5
v_gene: TRBV18
CDR3nt: TGTGCCAGCTCACTGAAGACCAATGGGGGGACCCAGTACTTC
CDR3aa: CASSLKTNGGTQYF

d_gene: TRBD2
abundance: -
j_gene: TRBJ2-3
v_gene: TRBV7-9
CDR3nt: TGTGCCAGCAGCCCGAGGACTAGCCCTGACACAGATACGCAGTATTTT
CDR3aa: CASSPRTSPDTDTQYF

d_gene: -
abundance: -
j_gene: TRBJ1-5
v_gene: TRBV6-5
CDR3nt: TGTGCCAGCATTACGACAGTAACTAGCAATCAGCCCCAGCATTTT
CDR3aa: CASITTVTSNQPQHF

d_gene: TRBD2
abundance: -
j_gene: TRBJ2-1
v_gene: TRBV25-1
CDR3nt: TGTGCCAGCAGTTCTAGCGGGGGGGCCGCCAATGAGCAGTTCTTC
CDR3aa: CASSSSGGAANEQFF

d_gene: TRBD1
abundance: -
j_gene: TRBJ1-6
v_gene: TRBV7-2
CDR3nt: TGTGCCAGCAGCTTACGGGGGACAGGGAGTATTAATTCACCCCTCCACTTT
CDR3aa: CASSLRGTGSINSPLHF

d_gene: TRBD1
abundance: once
j_gene: TRBJ1-5
v_gene: TRBV27
CDR3nt: TGTGCCAGCAGTCGGACAGGGGGCTTGGGACAGCCCCAGCATTTT
CDR3aa: CASSRTGGLGQPQHF

d_gene: -
abundance: once
j_gene: TRBJ2-1
v_gene: TRBV28
CDR3nt: TGTGCCAGCAGTCCCGTACTAGCAGCGGGCTCCAATGAGCAGTTCTTC
CDR3aa: CASSPVLAAGSNEQFF

d_gene: TRBD1
abundance: once
j_gene: TRBJ1-2
v_gene: TRBV11-2
CDR3nt: TGTGCCAGCAGCTTAGTAGGACAGGCGACCTTATATGGCTACACCTTC
CDR3aa: CASSLVGQATLYGYTF

d_gene: -
abundance: -
j_gene: TRBJ2-3
v_gene: TRBV4-2
CDR3nt: TGTGCCAGCAGCCCGCAACAGGAAGATACGCAGTATTTT
CDR3aa: CASSPQQEDTQYF

d_gene: TRBD2
abundance: -
j_gene: TRBJ2-5
v_gene: TRBV18
CDR3nt: TGTGCCAGCTCACCACAGGGACTAGAAGAGACCCAGTACTTC
CDR3aa: CASSPQGLEETQYF

d_gene: -
abundance: -
j_gene: TRBJ2-1
v_gene: TRBV12-5
CDR3nt: TGTGCTAGTGGTTGGGGGGACACAAGCTCCTACAATGAGCAGTTCTTC
CDR3aa: CASGWGDTSSYNEQFF

d_gene: -
abundance: -
j_gene: TRBJ2-5
v_gene: TRBV9
CDR3nt: TGTGCCAGCAGCGTAGGTTGGCAAGAGACCCAGTACTTC
CDR3aa: CASSVGWQETQYF

d_gene: TRBD2
abundance: -
j_gene: TRBJ2-3
v_gene: TRBV28
CDR3nt: TGTGCCAGCAGTTTAACTCCGAGACTAGCGACTATTTTCTTT
CDR3aa: CASSLTPRLATIFF

d_gene: TRBD1
abundance: once
j_gene: TRBJ2-2
v_gene: TRBV5-1
CDR3nt: TGCGCCAGCAGACTCGGGACAGGGCAGTTTGGGGACACCGGGGAGCTGTTTTTT
CDR3aa: CASRLGTGQFGDTGELFF

d_gene: -
abundance: -
j_gene: TRBJ2-3
v_gene: TRBV3-1/TRBV3-2
CDR3nt: TGTGCCAGCAGCCCGACCCTTTCGGCGGATACGCAGTATTTT
CDR3aa: CASSPTLSADTQYF

d_gene: -
abundance: -
j_gene: TRBJ1-5
v_gene: TRBV6-1
CDR3nt: TGTGCCAGCAGCCAGGGACGGCCCCAGCATTTT
CDR3aa: CASSQGRPQHF

d_gene: TRBD1
abundance: -
j_gene: TRBJ2-2
v_gene: TRBV3-1/TRBV3-2
CDR3nt: TGTGCCAGCAGCTTACGAACAGGGGGCCGGACCGGGGAGCTGTTTTTT
CDR3aa: CASSLRTGGRTGELFF

d_gene: -
abundance: -
j_gene: TRBJ2-3
v_gene: TRBV7-2
CDR3nt: TGTGCCAGCAGCCTTGGGGGGCAAGATACGCAGTATTTT
CDR3aa: CASSLGGQDTQYF

d_gene: -
abundance: -
j_gene: TRBJ1-5
v_gene: TRBV3-1/TRBV3-2
CDR3nt: TGTGCCAGCAGCTGGGACCGAGATCAGCCCCAGCATTTT
CDR3aa: CASSWDRDQPQHF

d_gene: TRBD1
abundance: -
j_gene: TRBJ1-1
v_gene: TRBV7-2
CDR3nt: TGTGCCAGCAGCCCGGACAGGGGGCGCGGGTCTGAAGCTTTCTTT
CDR3aa: CASSPDRGRGSEAFF

d_gene: -
abundance: -
j_gene: TRBJ2-2
v_gene: TRBV5-1
CDR3nt: TGCGCCAGCAGCTTGACCAGGGACAATATAGGGTACACCGGGGAGCTGTTTTTT
CDR3aa: CASSLTRDNIGYTGELFF

d_gene: -
abundance: -
j_gene: TRBJ1-2
v_gene: TRBV7-2
CDR3nt: TGTGCCAGCAGCCCATGGACAGCCGTGAGCTATGGCTACACCTTC
CDR3aa: CASSPWTAVSYGYTF

d_gene: -
abundance: -
j_gene: TRBJ1-5
v_gene: TRBV6-1
CDR3nt: TGTGCCAGCAGTGAAGGGGGGGGGCAAGGTCAGCCCCAGCATTTT
CDR3aa: CASSEGGGQGQPQHF

d_gene: TRBD2
abundance: once
j_gene: TRBJ2-2
v_gene: TRBV7-8
CDR3nt: TGTGCCAGCAGCCCACGGGGTGGGACTAGCGGGGCTTCTAACACCGGGGAGCTGTTTTTT
CDR3aa: CASSPRGGTSGASNTGELFF

d_gene: -
abundance: -
j_gene: TRBJ2-3
v_gene: TRBV9
CDR3nt: TGTGCCAGCAGCGTAGTGTCCCGGGATACGCAGTATTTT
CDR3aa: CASSVVSRDTQYF

d_gene: -
abundance: few
j_gene: TRBJ2-3
v_gene: TRBV2
CDR3nt: TGTGCCAGCATACGGGGTGGTCGCACAGATACGCAGTATTTT
CDR3aa: CASIRGGRTDTQYF

d_gene: TRBD1
abundance: few
j_gene: TRBJ1-2
v_gene: TRBV30
CDR3nt: TGTGCCTGGAGTGTAGGACAGGGGTTTGGCTACACCTTC
CDR3aa: CAWSVGQGFGYTF

d_gene: TRBD1
abundance: -
j_gene: TRBJ1-5
v_gene: TRBV6-5
CDR3nt: TGTGCCAGCAGTAGGGACAGGGGCAATCAGCCCCAGCATTTT
CDR3aa: CASSRDRGNQPQHF

d_gene: -
abundance: -
j_gene: TRBJ2-1
v_gene: TRBV18
CDR3nt: TGTGCCAGCTCACCCCTTAGTCGGGTCAATGAGCAGTTCTTC
CDR3aa: CASSPLSRVNEQFF

d_gene: -
abundance: -
j_gene: TRBJ2-3
v_gene: TRBV6-2/TRBV6-3
CDR3nt: TGTGCCAGCAGTTACTCCCCCGGGGGGCCAGATACGCAGTATTTT
CDR3aa: CASSYSPGGPDTQYF

d_gene: -
abundance: -
j_gene: TRBJ1-1
v_gene: TRBV25-1
CDR3nt: TGTGCCAGCAGTGAATACGGAACGAACACTGAAGCTTTCTTT
CDR3aa: CASSEYGTNTEAFF

d_gene: -
abundance: -
j_gene: TRBJ1-1
v_gene: TRBV20-1
CDR3nt: TGCAGTGCTAGTGTCGGCGGGAAAGTGAACACTGAAGCTTTCTTT
CDR3aa: CSASVGGKVNTEAFF

d_gene: TRBD2
abundance: -
j_gene: TRBJ2-1
v_gene: TRBV5-1
CDR3nt: TGCGCCAGCAGCTTGATCCCCGGACTAGCGGGGACTGAGCAGTTCTTC
CDR3aa: CASSLIPGLAGTEQFF

d_gene: -
abundance: -
j_gene: TRBJ1-1
v_gene: TRBV6-6
CDR3nt: TGTGCCAGCAGCCCTCCCAGCGGTACTGAAGCTTTCTTT
CDR3aa: CASSPPSGTEAFF

d_gene: -
abundance: -
j_gene: TRBJ1-2
v_gene: TRBV6-5
CDR3nt: TGTGCCAGCAGTTACTCGACTGCAGGTTATGGCTACACCTTC
CDR3aa: CASSYSTAGYGYTF

d_gene: -
abundance: -
j_gene: TRBJ2-3
v_gene: TRBV11-2
CDR3nt: TGTGCCAGCAGCTTCGAAAGGGGCGCGACAGATACGCAGTATTTT
CDR3aa: CASSFERGATDTQYF

d_gene: TRBD1
abundance: -
j_gene: TRBJ2-3
v_gene: TRBV6-5
CDR3nt: TGTGCCACTAACCGGGACAGAAACACAGATACGCAGTATTTT
CDR3aa: CATNRDRNTDTQYF

d_gene: TRBD1
abundance: -
j_gene: TRBJ1-2
v_gene: TRBV4-1
CDR3nt: TGCGCCAGCAGCCAAGTCGTTTCAGGGGGCGCTCTTAACTATGGCTACACCTTC
CDR3aa: CASSQVVSGGALNYGYTF

d_gene: -
abundance: -
j_gene: TRBJ1-4
v_gene: TRBV18
CDR3nt: TGTGCCAGCTCACAACCCGGGGGGGTGAATGAAAAACTGTTTTTT
CDR3aa: CASSQPGGVNEKLFF

d_gene: -
abundance: -
j_gene: TRBJ2-3
v_gene: TRBV6-5
CDR3nt: TGTGCCAGCAGTTACTCGTCGTGGGGCACAGATACGCAGTATTTT
CDR3aa: CASSYSSWGTDTQYF

d_gene: -
abundance: few
j_gene: TRBJ2-5
v_gene: TRBV7-2
CDR3nt: TGTGCCAGCAGCCGCAAACAGGCTTCTGAGACCCAGTACTTC
CDR3aa: CASSRKQASETQYF

d_gene: TRBD1
abundance: -
j_gene: TRBJ1-1
v_gene: TRBV5-1
CDR3nt: TGCGCCAGCAGCCTCCGGGACAGGGGATCGCCTGAAGCTTTCTTT
CDR3aa: CASSLRDRGSPEAFF

d_gene: -
abundance: -
j_gene: TRBJ1-1
v_gene: TRBV6-5
CDR3nt: TGTGCCAGCTTAACAGGGACTAACACTGAAGCTTTCTTT
CDR3aa: CASLTGTNTEAFF

d_gene: TRBD1
abundance: -
j_gene: TRBJ2-2
v_gene: TRBV27
CDR3nt: TGTGCCAGTAGACCAGGGGGCAGAACCGGGGAGCTGTTTTTT
CDR3aa: CASRPGGRTGELFF

d_gene: -
abundance: -
j_gene: TRBJ2-5
v_gene: TRBV24-1
CDR3nt: TGTGCCACCAGTGCCGCGGACGCCAGAGAGACCCAGTACTTC
CDR3aa: CATSAADARETQYF

d_gene: TRBD1
abundance: once
j_gene: TRBJ1-6
v_gene: TRBV5-4
CDR3nt: TGTGCCAGCAGCTTGTCGAACAGGGGGCTGCTGCCCCTCCACTTT
CDR3aa: CASSLSNRGLLPLHF

d_gene: -
abundance: -
j_gene: TRBJ1-3
v_gene: TRBV27
CDR3nt: TGTGCCAGTCGGTTAAACTCTGGAAACACCATATATTTT
CDR3aa: CASRLNSGNTIYF